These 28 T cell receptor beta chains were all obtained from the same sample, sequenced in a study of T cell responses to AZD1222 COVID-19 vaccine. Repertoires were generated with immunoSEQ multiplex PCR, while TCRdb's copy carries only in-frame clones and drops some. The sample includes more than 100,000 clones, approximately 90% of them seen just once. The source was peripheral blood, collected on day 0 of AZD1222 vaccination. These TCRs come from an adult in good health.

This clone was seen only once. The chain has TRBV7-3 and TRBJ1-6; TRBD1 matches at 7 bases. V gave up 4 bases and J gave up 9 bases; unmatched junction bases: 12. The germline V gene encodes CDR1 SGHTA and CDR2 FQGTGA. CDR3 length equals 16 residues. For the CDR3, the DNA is TGTGCCAGCAGCTCCGACAGGGCCCGGGCGGGTTCACCCCTCCACTTT. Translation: CASSSDRARAGSPLHF.

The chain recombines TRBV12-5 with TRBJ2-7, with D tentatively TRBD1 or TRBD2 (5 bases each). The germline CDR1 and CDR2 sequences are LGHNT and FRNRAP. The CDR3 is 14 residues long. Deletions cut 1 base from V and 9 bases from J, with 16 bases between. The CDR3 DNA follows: TGTGCTAGTGGTTTGGAACTCGGGACGACGGGGCAGTACTTC. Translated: CASGLELGTTGQYF.

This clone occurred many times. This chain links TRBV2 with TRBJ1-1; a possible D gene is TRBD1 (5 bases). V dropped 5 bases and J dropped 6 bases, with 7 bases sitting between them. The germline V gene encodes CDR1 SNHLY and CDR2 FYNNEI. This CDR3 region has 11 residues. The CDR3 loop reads CASSWTPEAFF. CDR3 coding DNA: TGTGCCAGCAGTTGGACACCTGAAGCTTTCTTT.

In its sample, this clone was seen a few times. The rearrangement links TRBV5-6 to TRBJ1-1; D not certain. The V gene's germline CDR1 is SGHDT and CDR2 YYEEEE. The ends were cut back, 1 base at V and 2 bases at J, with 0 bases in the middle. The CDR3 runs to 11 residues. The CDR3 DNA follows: TGTGCCAGCAGCTTGAACACTGAAGCTTTCTTT. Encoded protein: CASSLNTEAFF.

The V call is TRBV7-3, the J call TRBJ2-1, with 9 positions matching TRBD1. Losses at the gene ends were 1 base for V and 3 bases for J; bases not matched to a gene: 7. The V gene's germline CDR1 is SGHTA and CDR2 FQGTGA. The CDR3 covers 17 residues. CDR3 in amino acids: CASSLINRGQGYNEQFF. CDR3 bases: TGTGCCAGCAGCTTAATAAACCGGGGACAGGGCTACAATGAGCAGTTCTTC.

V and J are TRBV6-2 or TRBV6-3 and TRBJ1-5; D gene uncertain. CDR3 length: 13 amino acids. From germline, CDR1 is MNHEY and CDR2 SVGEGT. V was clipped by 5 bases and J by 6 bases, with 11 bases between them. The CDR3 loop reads CASSSRTAQPQHF. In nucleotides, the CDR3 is TGTGCCAGCAGTAGCCGGACGGCTCAGCCCCAGCATTTT.

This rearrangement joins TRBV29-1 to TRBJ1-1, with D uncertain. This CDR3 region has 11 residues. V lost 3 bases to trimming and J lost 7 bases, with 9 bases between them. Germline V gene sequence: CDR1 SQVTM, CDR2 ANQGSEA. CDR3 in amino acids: CSVDSGFEAFF. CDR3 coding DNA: TGCAGCGTTGATTCGGGATTTGAAGCTTTCTTT.

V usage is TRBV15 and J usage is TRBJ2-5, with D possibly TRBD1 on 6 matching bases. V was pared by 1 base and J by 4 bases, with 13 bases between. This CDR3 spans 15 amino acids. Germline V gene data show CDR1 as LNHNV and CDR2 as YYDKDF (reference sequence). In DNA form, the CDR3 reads TGTGCCACCAGCAGAGGTGGCAGGGGCGGAGAGACCCAGTACTTC. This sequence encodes CATSRGGRGGETQYF.

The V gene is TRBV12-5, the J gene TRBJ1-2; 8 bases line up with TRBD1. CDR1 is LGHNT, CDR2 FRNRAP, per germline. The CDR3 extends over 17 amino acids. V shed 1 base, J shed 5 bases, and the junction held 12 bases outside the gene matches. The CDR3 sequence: CASGLGKRTGFLYGYTF. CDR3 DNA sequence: TGTGCTAGTGGTTTGGGAAAAAGGACAGGGTTTTTATATGGCTACACCTTC.

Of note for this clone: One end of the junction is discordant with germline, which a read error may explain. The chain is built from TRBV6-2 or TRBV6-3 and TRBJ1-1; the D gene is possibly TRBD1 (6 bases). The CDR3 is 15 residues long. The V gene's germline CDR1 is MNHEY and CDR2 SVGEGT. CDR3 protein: CASRPTGTPNTEAFF. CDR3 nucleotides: TGTGCTAGCAGGCCTACCGGGACACCTAACACTGAAGCTTTCTTT.

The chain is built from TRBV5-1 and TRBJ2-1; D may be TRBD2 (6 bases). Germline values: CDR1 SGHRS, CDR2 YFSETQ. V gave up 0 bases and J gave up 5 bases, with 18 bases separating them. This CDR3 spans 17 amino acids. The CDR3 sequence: CASSLVPSSGPHNEQFF. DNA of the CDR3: TGCGCCAGCAGCTTGGTTCCCAGTAGCGGCCCCCACAATGAGCAGTTCTTC.

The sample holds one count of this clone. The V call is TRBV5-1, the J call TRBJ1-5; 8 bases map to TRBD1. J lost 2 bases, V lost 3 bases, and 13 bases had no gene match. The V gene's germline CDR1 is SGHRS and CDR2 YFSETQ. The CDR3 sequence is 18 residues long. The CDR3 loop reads CASSSGTQGAGRNQPQHF. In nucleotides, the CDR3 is TGCGCCAGCAGCTCGGGTACTCAGGGGGCAGGTCGCAATCAGCCCCAGCATTTT.

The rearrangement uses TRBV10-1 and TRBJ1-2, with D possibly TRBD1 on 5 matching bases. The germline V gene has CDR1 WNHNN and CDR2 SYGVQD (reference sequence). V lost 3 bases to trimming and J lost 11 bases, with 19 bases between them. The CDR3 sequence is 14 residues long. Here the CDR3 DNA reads TGCGCCAGCAGTGATAGGTGGGGGACCCTGAAGTACACCTTC. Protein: CASSDRWGTLKYTF.

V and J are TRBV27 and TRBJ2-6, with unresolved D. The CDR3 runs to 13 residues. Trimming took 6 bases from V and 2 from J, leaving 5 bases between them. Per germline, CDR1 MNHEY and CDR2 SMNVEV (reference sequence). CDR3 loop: CASRWAGANVLTF. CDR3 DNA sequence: TGTGCCAGCAGGTGGGCTGGGGCCAACGTCCTGACTTTC.

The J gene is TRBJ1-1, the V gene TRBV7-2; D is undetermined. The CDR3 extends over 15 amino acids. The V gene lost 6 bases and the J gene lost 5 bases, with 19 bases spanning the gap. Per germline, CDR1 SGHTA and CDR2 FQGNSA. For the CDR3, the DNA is TGTGCCAGCAGGTCTAGGTCAGGCCTAGGGACTGAAGCTTTCTTT. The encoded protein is CASRSRSGLGTEAFF.

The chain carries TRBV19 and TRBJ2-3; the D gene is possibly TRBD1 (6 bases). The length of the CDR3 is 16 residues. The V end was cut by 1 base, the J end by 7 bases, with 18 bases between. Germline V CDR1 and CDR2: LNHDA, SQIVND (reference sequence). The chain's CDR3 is CASSIGRDTGSNTQYF. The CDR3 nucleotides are TGTGCCAGTAGTATAGGCCGGGACACAGGGTCAAATACGCAGTATTTT.

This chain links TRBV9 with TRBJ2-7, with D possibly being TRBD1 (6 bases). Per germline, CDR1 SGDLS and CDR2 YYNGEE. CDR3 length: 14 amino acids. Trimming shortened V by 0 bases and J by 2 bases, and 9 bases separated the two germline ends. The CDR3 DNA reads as TGTGCCAGCAGCGTAGACAGGGACACCTACGAGCAGTACTTC. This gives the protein CASSVDRDTYEQYF. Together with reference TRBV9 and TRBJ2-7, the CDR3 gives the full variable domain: DSGVTQTPKHLITATGQRVTLRCSPRSGDLSVYWYQQSLDQGLQFLIQYYNGEERAKGNILERFSAQQFPDLHSELNLSSLELGDSALYFCASSVDRDTYEQYFGPGTRLTVT.

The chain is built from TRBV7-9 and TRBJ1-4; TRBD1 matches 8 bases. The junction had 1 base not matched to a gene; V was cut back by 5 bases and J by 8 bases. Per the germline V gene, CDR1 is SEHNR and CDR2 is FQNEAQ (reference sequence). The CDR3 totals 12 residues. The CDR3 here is CASSRTGEKLFF. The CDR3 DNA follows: TGTGCCAGCAGCCGGACAGGGGAAAAACTGTTTTTT.

This CDR3 reads CASLRDGDPNQPQHF. Here the CDR3 DNA reads TGTGCCAGTCTCCGGGACGGAGATCCCAATCAGCCCCAGCATTTT. V gene TRBV6-4 combines with J gene TRBJ1-5, with D tentatively TRBD1 (5 bases). This CDR3 is 15 amino acids long. Germline CDR1 reads MRHNA; CDR2 reads SNTAGT. The ends were cut back, 9 bases at V and 3 bases at J, with 18 bases in the middle.

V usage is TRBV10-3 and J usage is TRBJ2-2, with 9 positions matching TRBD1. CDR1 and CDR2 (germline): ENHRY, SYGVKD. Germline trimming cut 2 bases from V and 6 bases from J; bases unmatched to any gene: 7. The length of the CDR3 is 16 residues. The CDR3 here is CAISEGTGSSAGELFF. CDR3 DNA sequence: TGTGCCATCAGTGAGGGGACAGGGAGTTCGGCCGGGGAGCTGTTTTTT.

The CDR3: CASSAGRSNYGYTF. The CDR3 DNA sequence: TGTGCCAGCAGTGCCGGACGGTCTAACTATGGCTACACCTTC. The chain joins TRBV6-4 to TRBJ1-2; D is uncertain. The CDR3 totals 14 residues. The V end lost 4 bases, the J end lost 0 bases, and 9 bases lay between the germline ends. Germline-derived CDR1 and CDR2 are MRHNA and SNTAGT.

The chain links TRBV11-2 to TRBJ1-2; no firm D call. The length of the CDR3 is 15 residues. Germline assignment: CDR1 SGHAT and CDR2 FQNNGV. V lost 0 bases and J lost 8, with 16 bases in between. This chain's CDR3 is CASSLDELAARGYTF. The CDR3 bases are TGTGCCAGCAGCTTAGATGAATTGGCTGCCCGGGGCTACACCTTC.

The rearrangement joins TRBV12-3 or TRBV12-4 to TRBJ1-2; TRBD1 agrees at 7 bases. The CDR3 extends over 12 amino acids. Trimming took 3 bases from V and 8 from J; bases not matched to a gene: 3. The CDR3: CASSFHRGGYTF. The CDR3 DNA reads TGTGCCAGCAGTTTCCACAGGGGCGGCTACACCTTC.

Written as DNA, the CDR3 is TGCGCCAGCAGCTTGGAGTGGGACTCAAAGGGAGGCTACACCTTC. The encoded protein is CASSLEWDSKGGYTF. The chain has TRBV5-1 and TRBJ1-2, with TRBD1 as a possible D gene (5 bases). Germline loops: CDR1 SGHRS, CDR2 YFSETQ. This CDR3 spans 15 amino acids. V lost 0 bases and J lost 8, with 17 bases in between.

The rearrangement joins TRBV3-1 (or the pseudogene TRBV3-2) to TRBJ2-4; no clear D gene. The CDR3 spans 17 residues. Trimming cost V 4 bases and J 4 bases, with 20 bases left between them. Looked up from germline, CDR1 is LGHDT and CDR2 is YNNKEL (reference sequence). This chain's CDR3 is CASSRIDPIQRKNIQYF. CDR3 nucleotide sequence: TGTGCCAGCAGCCGCATAGATCCCATTCAAAGAAAAAACATTCAGTACTTC.

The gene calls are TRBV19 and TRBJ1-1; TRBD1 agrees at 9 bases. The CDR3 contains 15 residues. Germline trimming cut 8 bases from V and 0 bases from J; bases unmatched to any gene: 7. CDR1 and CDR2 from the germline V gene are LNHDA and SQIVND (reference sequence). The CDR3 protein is CASLGQGLMNTEAFF. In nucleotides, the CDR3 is TGTGCCAGTCTGGGACAGGGACTCATGAACACTGAAGCTTTCTTT.

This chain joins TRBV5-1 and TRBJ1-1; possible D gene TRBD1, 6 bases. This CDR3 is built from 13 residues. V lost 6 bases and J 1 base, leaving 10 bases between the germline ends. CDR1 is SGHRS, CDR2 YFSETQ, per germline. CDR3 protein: CASKGVPNTEAFF. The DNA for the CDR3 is TGCGCCAGCAAGGGGGTACCGAACACTGAAGCTTTCTTT.

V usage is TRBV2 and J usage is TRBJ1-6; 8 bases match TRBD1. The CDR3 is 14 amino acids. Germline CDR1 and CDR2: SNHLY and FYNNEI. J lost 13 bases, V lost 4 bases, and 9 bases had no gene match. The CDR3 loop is CASSGGTGLWPLHF. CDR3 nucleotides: TGTGCCAGCAGTGGGGGGACAGGCCTCTGGCCCCTCCACTTT.